The next 9 T cell receptor beta chains were all read from a single sample in a study of shared clonotypes between healthy human individuals. Here immunoSEQ multiplex PCR was the method, and the copy in TCRdb shows in-frame clones only, minus some. The sample includes 2 million to 2.5 million clones, around 95% of them seen just once. The sequenced sample was naive CD4+ T cells sorted from blood. Subset reported: CD45RA+ positively selected. These receptors all stem from a man aged 18 to 29 in good health.

This chain links TRBV27 with TRBJ2-3; TRBD2 might be the D (5 bases). Trimming stripped 3 bases from V and 5 bases from J, with 15 bases between. The CDR3 is 15 residues long. Germline V CDR1 and CDR2: MNHEY, SMNVEV (reference sequence). The CDR3 spells CASSFEGRVGDTQYF. CDR3 bases: TGTGCCAGCAGTTTCGAGGGCCGAGTTGGAGATACGCAGTATTTT.

The chain couples TRBV5-1 to TRBJ1-5; weak D call: TRBD1 (6 bases). The CDR3 extends over 15 amino acids. Trimming shortened V by 3 bases and J by 5 bases, and 15 bases separated the two germline ends. Germline V CDR1 and CDR2: SGHRS, YFSETQ. For the CDR3, the DNA is TGCGCCAGCAGCTCCCCCACGGGGGGCGATCAGCCCCAGCATTTT. This translates into CASSSPTGGDQPQHF.

Details on this clone: Other DNA sequences in the same sample also yield this CDR3. This chain joins TRBV9 and TRBJ1-1; TRBD1 might be the D (5 bases). CDR1 and CDR2 (germline): SGDLS, YYNGEE. V was clipped by 0 bases and J by 0 bases, with 6 bases between them. This CDR3 contains 14 residues. In nucleotides, the CDR3 is TGTGCCAGCAGCGTAGGGGGGATGAACACTGAAGCTTTCTTT. Amino acid sequence: CASSVGGMNTEAFF.

V is TRBV5-4 and J is TRBJ2-2; perhaps TRBD2 as D (7 bases). CDR3 size: 13 residues. CDR1 and CDR2 from the germline V gene are SGHNT and YYREEE (reference sequence). Trimming cost V 5 bases and J 6 bases, with 11 bases left between them. The CDR3 region is CASRGGLAGELFF. Written as DNA, the CDR3 is TGTGCCAGCAGGGGGGGGCTGGCCGGGGAGCTGTTTTTT.

A single count supports this clone. The gene calls are TRBV29-1 and TRBJ2-6; D not certain. Trimming took 4 bases from V and 0 from J, leaving 10 bases between them. Germline-derived CDR1 and CDR2 are SQVTM and ANQGSEA. The CDR3 consists of 15 residues. The CDR3 bases are TGCAGCGTTGGGTCTTATAACTCTGGGGCCAACGTCCTGACTTTC. The encoded protein is CSVGSYNSGANVLTF.

The V and J genes are TRBV28 and TRBJ1-2; tentative D call: TRBD1 (6 bases). CDR1 and CDR2 (germline): MDHEN, SYDVKM. This CDR3 is built from 14 residues. The germline V and J ends were trimmed by 2 bases and 4 bases, with 11 bases remaining between them. The CDR3 region has the DNA TGTGCCAGCAGTTTAGACGGGGGGCCCTATGGCTACACCTTC. Amino acid sequence: CASSLDGGPYGYTF.

This clone showed up just once. This sequence joins TRBV18 and TRBJ1-5; D may be TRBD1 (5 bases). There are 14 residues in the CDR3. Germline values: CDR1 KGHSH, CDR2 LQKENI. V gave up 1 base and J gave up 7 bases, with 11 bases separating them. CDR3 residues: CASSPLPGRQPQHF. CDR3 coding DNA: TGTGCCAGCTCACCACTTCCAGGGAGACAGCCCCAGCATTTT.

The J gene is TRBJ1-2, the V gene TRBV9; D may be TRBD1 (5 bases). Trimming stripped 4 bases from V and 2 bases from J, with 15 bases between. Germline V gene sequence: CDR1 SGDLS, CDR2 YYNGEE. This CDR3 has 15 residues. The CDR3 sequence: CASSPYYGGNYGYTF. The CDR3 coding sequence is TGTGCCAGCAGCCCGTACTATGGGGGGAACTATGGCTACACCTTC.

As for this clone: This same CDR3 is encoded by further DNA sequences in the sample. The rearrangement joins TRBV19 to TRBJ1-1, with D possibly TRBD1 on 5 matching bases. CDR1 is LNHDA and CDR2 is SQIVND in the germline V gene (reference sequence). The V end was cut by 3 bases, the J end by 4 bases, with 9 bases between. CDR3 length: 13 residues. CDR3 nucleotide sequence: TGTGCCAGTAGTATCCAGGGAGGCACTGAAGCTTTCTTT. Translation gives CASSIQGGTEAFF.